The clone carrying this T cell receptor (beta chain) was found a few times. The antigen is not known. Germline CDR1 KGHSH, CDR2 LQKENI. J gave up 7 bases and V 4 bases, and 3 bases lay outside the gene matches. The CDR3 covers 12 residues. PCR involved 60 Vbeta and 13 Jbeta primers. The assay was immunoSEQ multiplex PCR, and TCRdb's table has in-frame clones only and misses some. The table includes around 100,000 clones, around 8% detected once. The data belong to a study of cytomegalovirus exposure and HLA in healthy donors. Study-wide points: Altogether, 150 to 200 TCR beta chains were recorded as cytomegalovirus-associated.

The chain has TRBV18 and TRBJ1-1, with 7 bases lining up with TRBD1. The sequencing input was PBMCs. The clonotype comes from a man over 45 in good health and CMV-seronegative. CDR3 region: CASSQNRGEAFF. In nucleotides, the CDR3 is TGTGCCAGCTCACAGAACAGGGGTGAAGCTTTCTTT. The variable domain in full, with the rest retrieved from reference TRBV18 and TRBJ1-1, is NAGVMQNPRHLVRRRGQEARLRCSPMKGHSHVYWYRQLPEEGLKFMVYLQKENIIDESGMPKERFSAEFPKEGPSILRIQQVVRGDSAAYFCASSQNRGEAFFGQGTRLTVV.